This TCR beta chain was retrieved from a study of cytomegalovirus exposure and HLA in healthy donors (dated by TCRdb to about 2017). Regarding the complete study: An earlier analysis of fewer than 750 of the donors reported roughly 300 Gb of sequence data and around 100 million unique TCR beta sequences obtained from about 180 million T cells. About 280 gigabases of sequencing data and roughly 81 million unique TCR sequences made up an early release that covered several hundred HLA-typed donors. The genetic ancestry cluster associated with self-reported Caucasian donors included 65% to 90% of the roughly 400 genotyped donors. The study aimed to test whether signatures of past pathogen exposure could be identified by cataloging public T cell receptors. The T cell repertoires of several hundred subjects were profiled by immunosequencing and related to cytomegalovirus serostatus. Along with the roughly 700-subject first cohort, a separate validation cohort of approximately 110 different subjects was used. To predict cytomegalovirus infection status, the study combined high-throughput TCR immunosequencing, statistical association of individual TCRs with disease status, and machine learning. A later analysis re-examined previously published TCR beta repertoires from just over 650 donors and added high-resolution HLA genotyping to investigate patterns of TCR occurrence. Rather than using new phenotypic data, the later analysis identified candidate immune exposures from TCR beta sequences and from how often those sequences occurred across donors. To decide whether each TCR beta V gene segment behaved as functional or pseudogenic, an earlier analysis of fewer than 750 of the donors relied on high-throughput TCR beta sequencing. Alongside the repertoire data, information on donor age, sex, ethnicity and CMV serostatus was compiled. A later genetic analysis used genome-wide SNP genotypes for about 55% of the 666 donors, treating that subset as a discovery cohort. Every discovery cohort repertoire had been produced on one sequencing platform. Class I and class II HLA loci were covered by the typing at four-digit resolution. Typing coverage differed by locus: A, B, C, DRB1 and DQB1 were typed in roughly 620-630 donors, DQA1 in around 500, DPA1 in 600 to 610, and DPB1 in 400 to 480. A handful of DR-DQ haplotypes were handled as single units for association and clustering because linkage in the cohort was strong. Among under 450 genotyped donors of the cohort, an average of about 240,000 unique TCR beta nucleotide sequences were sequenced per donor, around 20% of them non-productive.

Findings and caveats that apply to the study as a whole: In vitro tests confirmed that a few of the cytomegalovirus-associated TCR beta chains recognize cytomegalovirus antigens. Presence/absence analyses assumed roughly uniform sequencing depth across donors, an assumption that may not hold. A later analysis found that TCR association rates varied across HLA loci, with DRB1 alleles showing the most associated TCRs and HLA-C alleles the fewest. Most TCR sequences were observed very rarely across donors, whereas some public TCRs were present in many individuals. Because HLA typing was missing for some donors at each locus, association tests included only the typed subset. According to the authors, the approach could potentially be generalized to other disease states and immunological phenotypes. According to a later analysis, parvovirus B19, influenza, CMV and Epstein-Barr virus appeared linked to several top co-occurrence clusters. Because counts were too low, fewer than 20 rarely observed V segments, including chromosome 9 orphons, were excluded from the earlier analysis of 587 of the donors. The study gave a list of some 150 TCR beta chains associated with cytomegalovirus. According to a later analysis, most CMV-associated TCR beta chains appeared to be HLA-restricted, and the HLA associations seemed to be driven largely by CMV exposure. Cytomegalovirus status was reported to be diagnosed by the classifier with high specificity and sensitivity in both the original and validation cohorts. In this cohort, only TCR beta chains were sequenced, and detectable features were limited by the absence of alpha or paired-chain data. A later analysis found that HLA-associated TCR beta chains were more clonally expanded and had lower generation probabilities than equally common non-associated chains. Because the 87-base-pair reads could not distinguish some IMGT-functional V segments, including TRBV6-2 and TRBV6-3, those segments were excluded. The sequencing pipeline was judged likely to have produced a cluster of highly shared sequence variants as a technical artifact. A later analysis associated 16,951 TCR beta sequences with specific HLA alleles at a false discovery rate of 0.05. Assigning TCR associations to individual alleles was difficult when HLA alleles, especially DR and DQ, strongly co-occurred. A further reported finding was that TCR beta sequences accurately predicted the HLA-A and HLA-B alleles for most subjects in the first cohort. In a later genetic analysis, a missense DCLRE1C variant was associated with V-gene and J-gene trimming of TCR beta chains, and the association was replicated in an independent cohort. A later genetic analysis reported fewer N-insertions in productive TCRs among donors in an Asian-associated ancestry cluster than the approximately 700-donor mean. In an earlier analysis of under 600 of the donors, most TCR beta V segments were observed in productive rearrangements about 90% or about 30% of the time, broadly matching IMGT annotations. Immune exposure information for the cohort was limited to CMV serostatus. Correlated functional status among segregating V segments might be attributable to linkage disequilibrium, but an unknown experimental factor could not be ruled out.

The library was prepared using the immunoSEQ multiplex PCR assay. A mixture of 60 forward primers for TCR Vbeta segments and 13 reverse primers for TCR Jbeta segments was used in the multiplex PCR. A multiplex PCR assay on genomic DNA amplified the CDR3 region of rearranged TCR beta genes. The Illumina HiSeq System was used to sequence the amplified TCR beta libraries as 87-base-pair reads. For the original study's pipeline: In a later analysis, tens of millions of unique TCR beta chains were counted across the 666 repertoires, and about 9.9 million of these chains were shared by at least two donors. Raw reads were error-corrected and collapsed into unique sequences by a nearest-neighbor algorithm in which closely related sequences were merged to remove PCR and sequencing errors. Alignment of CDR3 sequences to IMGT reference sequences was used to assign V, D and J gene segments. For a sequence to be retained, a match of at least six nucleotides to both a V gene segment and a J gene segment was required. A rearrangement was called productive if the CDR3 had no stop codons and remained in frame with V and J, and every other rearrangement was called non-productive. CDR3 was defined according to IMGT convention as the region running from the second conserved V-encoded cysteine to the conserved J-encoded phenylalanine. The earlier analysis of some 540 of the donors excluded any sequence lacking an unambiguous match to a single V gene segment. In an earlier analysis of a few hundred of the donors, a V segment was called functional when productive rearrangements were above 56.7%, and segregating when the standard deviation between donors exceeded 5%. A statistical classification framework was built for diagnosing cytomegalovirus status from the catalog of TCR beta chain sequences. In a later analysis, V and J genes were assigned by comparing TCR nucleotide sequences against IMGT/GENE-DB human TR gene sequences. The TCRdist pipeline was used in a later analysis to assign CDR3 sequences and most-parsimonious VDJ recombination scenarios. In a later analysis, each TCR beta chain was defined by its CDR3 amino acid sequence together with its V-gene family, and reads without a unique V-gene family were excluded. To address suspected cross-contamination and a sequencing artifact, a later analysis removed several hundred highly shared, low-generation-probability nucleotide sequences. In a later analysis, a clonal expansion index was calculated for each public chain from normalized within-repertoire ranks of inferred template counts. In a later analysis, generation probabilities were computed using a VDJ recombination model fitted to out-of-frame rearrangements, and the results were checked against IGoR. In a later analysis, TCR-TCR, TCR-HLA and TCR-CMV co-occurrence was scored with hypergeometric tests, and a repertoire-size bias correction was applied to TCR pairs. In a later analysis, false discovery rates were estimated by permuting HLA or CMV assignments 20 times. In a later analysis, co-occurring TCRs were grouped using DBSCAN, and TCRdist sequence similarity was added for clustering within HLA-allele-positive subsets. Co-occurrence clustering excluded repertoires with fewer than 30,000 or more than 120,000 public chains, plus five with anomalous nucleotide sharing. Sourced from immuneACCESS, this table was stored by TCRdb with only in-frame sequences that have V and J called. A share of the clones is absent; for the studies checked, an unresolved V gene accounts for under half, and the remainder has no known explanation. From that table come the V and J calls and clone size; the DNA was used to work out D and trimming. This sample comprises some 150,000 clones, 79% of them detected only once. Jointly, the top ten make up about 1% of the sample.

As concerns this clone: Its antigen remains unidentified. The input lacks base qualities; no much larger clone sits a single base away.

Counted from cysteine to phenylalanine, this CDR3 has 18 amino acids. Here the CDR3 DNA is all that survives: 54 bases in frame from base 1. For this chain, trimming is 0 bases at the V end and 3 bases at the J end, and the number of junction bases without a gene match is 15. Via the germline V gene (reference sequence), CDR1 is SGHNT and CDR2 YYREEE. In total, 600 or so healthy bone marrow donors made up the cohort. Cohort members were all nominally healthy when sampled, although unrecorded immune exposures were likely present. The donor tested CMV seronegative, placing the donor among the 352 seronegative members of the cohort. Each donor provided a peripheral blood sample, and peripheral blood mononuclear cells were used for TCR beta sequencing. Genomic DNA extraction from the blood cell samples was performed with the Qiagen DNeasy Blood Extraction Kit.

The sequencing sample was made of PBMCs. The chain joins TRBV5-4 to TRBJ2-7, with 7 central nucleotides matching TRBD1. The clonotype was recovered from a male donor in good health and CMV-seronegative. The DNA reads TGTGCCAGCAGCTTGGACGAACCGGGACAGAGGACAATCTACGAGCAGTACTTC. It specifies CASSLDEPGQRTIYEQYF.